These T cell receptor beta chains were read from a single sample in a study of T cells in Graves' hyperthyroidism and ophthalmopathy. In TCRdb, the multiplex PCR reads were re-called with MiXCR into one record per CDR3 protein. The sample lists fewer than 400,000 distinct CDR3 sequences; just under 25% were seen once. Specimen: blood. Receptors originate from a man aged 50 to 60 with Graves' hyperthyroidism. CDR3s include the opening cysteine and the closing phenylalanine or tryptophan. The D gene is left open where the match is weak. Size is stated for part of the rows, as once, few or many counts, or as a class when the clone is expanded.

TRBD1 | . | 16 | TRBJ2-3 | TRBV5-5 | TGTGCCAGCAGCTCCTTAGGGACAGGGAGGTCAGATACGCAGTATTTT | CASSSLGTGRSDTQYF
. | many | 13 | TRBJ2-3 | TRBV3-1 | TGTGCCAGCAGCCAAGATCTAACTAGAACGCAGTATTTT | CASSQDLTRTQYF
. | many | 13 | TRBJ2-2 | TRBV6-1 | TGTGCCAGCTCTCACGGAAAAACCGGGGAGCTGTTTTTT | CASSHGKTGELFF
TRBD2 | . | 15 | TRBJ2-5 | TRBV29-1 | TGCAGCGTTACCCGGCCGGGAGGGTCCCAAGAGACCCAGTACTTC | CSVTRPGGSQETQYF
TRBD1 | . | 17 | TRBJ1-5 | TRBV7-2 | TGTGCCAGCAGCTCGGGACAGACAAAACATAGCAATCAGCCCCAGCATTTT | CASSSGQTKHSNQPQHF
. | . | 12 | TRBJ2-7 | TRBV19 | TGTGCCACAGGGCCTTGGGACTCCGAGCAGTACTTC | CATGPWDSEQYF
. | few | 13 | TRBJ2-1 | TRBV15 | TGTGCCACCAGCAGAGATGGCTACAATGAGCAGTTCTTC | CATSRDGYNEQFF
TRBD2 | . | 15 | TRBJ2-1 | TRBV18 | TGTGCCAGCTCACCAAGAACTAGCGGGAGTGATGAGCAGTTCTTC | CASSPRTSGSDEQFF
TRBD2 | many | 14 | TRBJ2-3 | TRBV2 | TGTGCCAGCAGTGTAGCGGGAGTGGGAGATACGCAGTATTTT | CASSVAGVGDTQYF
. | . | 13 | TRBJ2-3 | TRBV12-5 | TGTGCTAGTGGTTTGCCACAGATAGCGGCGCAGTATTTT | CASGLPQIAAQYF
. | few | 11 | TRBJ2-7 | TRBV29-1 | TGCAGCGTTGAAGATCGGGTCGAGCAGTACTTC | CSVEDRVEQYF
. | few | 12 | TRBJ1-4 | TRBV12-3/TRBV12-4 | TGTGCCAGCAGTTTTAGCTTGGGGAAACTGTTTTTT | CASSFSLGKLFF
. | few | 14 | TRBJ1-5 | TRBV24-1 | TGTGCCACCAGTGATGAGGCACATAATCAGCCCCAGCATTTT | CATSDEAHNQPQHF
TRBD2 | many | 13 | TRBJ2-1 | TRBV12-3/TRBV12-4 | TGTGCCAGCAGCGACGCGGGAGTTAATGAGCAGTTCTTC | CASSDAGVNEQFF
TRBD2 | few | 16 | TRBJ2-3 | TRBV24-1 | TGTGCCACCAGTGATACCAAGCGGGAGGATGGAGATACGCAGTATTTT | CATSDTKREDGDTQYF
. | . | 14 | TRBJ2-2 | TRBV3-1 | TGTGCCAGCAGCGAAGTTCTAGGTACCGGGGAGCTGTTTTTT | CASSEVLGTGELFF
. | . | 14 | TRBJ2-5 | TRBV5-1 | TGCGCCAGCAGCTTGCCCCGGGGCCAAGAGACCCAGTACTTC | CASSLPRGQETQYF
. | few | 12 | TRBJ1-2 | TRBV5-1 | TGCGCCAGCAGCTTGTTTAACTATGGCTACACCTTC | CASSLFNYGYTF
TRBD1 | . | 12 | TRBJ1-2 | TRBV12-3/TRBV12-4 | TGTGCCAGCAGCGACAGGGTGGATGGCTACACCTTC | CASSDRVDGYTF
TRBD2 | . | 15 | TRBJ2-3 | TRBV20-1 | TGCAGTGCCCGGCTCCCTAGCGGGGGCACAGATACGCAGTATTTT | CSARLPSGGTDTQYF
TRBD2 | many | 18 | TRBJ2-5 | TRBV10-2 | TGCGCCAGCAGTGACACGGGACTAGCGGTCCCAGTGGGGGAGACCCAGTACTTC | CASSDTGLAVPVGETQYF
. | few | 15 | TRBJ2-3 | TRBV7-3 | TGTGCCAGCAGCCTCCAGGCTAGCGGCACAGATACGCAGTATTTT | CASSLQASGTDTQYF
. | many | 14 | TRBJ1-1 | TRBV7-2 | TGTGCCAGCCTCCGAGGCCGGGGGAACACTGAAGCTTTCTTT | CASLRGRGNTEAFF
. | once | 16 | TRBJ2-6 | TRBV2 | TGTGCCAGCAGCCCCAGAGTTAGCTCTGGGGCCAACGTCCTGACTTTC | CASSPRVSSGANVLTF
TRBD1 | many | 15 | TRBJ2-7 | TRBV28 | TGTGCCAGCAGTTTATCGGACAGGGCCCGATACGAGCAGTACTTC | CASSLSDRARYEQYF
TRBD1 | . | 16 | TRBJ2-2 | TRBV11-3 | TGTGCCAGCAGCTTTTTGGACAGGGGGGGTCCCGGGGAGCTGTTTTTT | CASSFLDRGGPGELFF
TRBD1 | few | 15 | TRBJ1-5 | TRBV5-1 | TGCGCCAGCAGCTTGTATATGGGACAGGATCAGCCCCAGCATTTT | CASSLYMGQDQPQHF
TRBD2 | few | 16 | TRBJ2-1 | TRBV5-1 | TGCGCCAGCAGCTGGGGACTAGCGGGGAGTGGCAATGAGCAGTTCTTC | CASSWGLAGSGNEQFF
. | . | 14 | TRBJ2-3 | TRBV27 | TGTGCCAGCAGTGGTGTCCTCCGGGGAGATACGCAGTATTTT | CASSGVLRGDTQYF
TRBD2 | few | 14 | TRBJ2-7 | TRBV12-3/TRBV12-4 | TGTGCCAGCATTTTTAGCGGGAGAGCCAACGAGCAGTACTTC | CASIFSGRANEQYF
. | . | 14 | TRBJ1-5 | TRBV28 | TGTGCCAGCAGTTTAAGGGCAGACAATCAGCCCCAGCATTTT | CASSLRADNQPQHF
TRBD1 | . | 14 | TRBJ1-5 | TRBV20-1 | TGCAGTGCTAGGGGACAGGCTAGCAATCAGCCCCAGCATTTT | CSARGQASNQPQHF
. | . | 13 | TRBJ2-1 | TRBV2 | TGTGCCAGCCTGGGACCGGGAGCGGATGAGCAGTTCTTC | CASLGPGADEQFF
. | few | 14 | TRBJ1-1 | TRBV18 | TGTGCCAGCTCAACAAAACCCGGGGGGACTGAAGCTTTCTTT | CASSTKPGGTEAFF
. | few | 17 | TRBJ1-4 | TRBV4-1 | TGCGCCAGCAGCCAAGCACTATCTGGAACTTCTAATGAAAAACTGTTTTTT | CASSQALSGTSNEKLFF
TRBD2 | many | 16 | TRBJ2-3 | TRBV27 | TGTGCCAGCAGACCCGGACTAGCGGCTAGCACAGATACGCAGTATTTT | CASRPGLAASTDTQYF
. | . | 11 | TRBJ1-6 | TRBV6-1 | TGTGCCAGCAGTGAAGACAGGCCCCTCCACTTT | CASSEDRPLHF
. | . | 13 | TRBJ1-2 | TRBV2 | TGTGCCAGCCGACAGAGACCGAATTATGGCTACACCTTC | CASRQRPNYGYTF